These 26 T cell receptor beta chains were sequenced from one sample in a study of regulatory T cells in long-lasting Graves disease. Libraries of TCR beta came from iRepertoire HTBI primers plus Arm-PCR of CDR3 regions. TCRdb fed the multiplex PCR reads into MiXCR, producing one record per CDR3 protein. The data hold about 400,000 distinct CDR3 sequences, with roughly 15% observed a single time. Time point of the sample: newly diagnosed GD, antithyroid drugs for less than 3 months. Construction of the TCR library relied on RNA isolated from PBMCs. This sample was also put to use in a study of T cells in Graves' hyperthyroidism and ophthalmopathy.

The sample was peripheral blood mononuclear cells (PBMCs), taken at new diagnosis, from a patient treated with antithyroid drugs. The receptors were sampled from a middle-aged woman with Graves disease.

This clonotype has at least ten counts. The chain carries TRBV7-2 and TRBJ2-3; 8 nucleotides match TRBD2. This CDR3 spans 14 amino acids. J lost 1 base, V lost 5 bases, and 2 bases had no gene match. The germline V gene has CDR1 SGHTA and CDR2 FQGNSA. The CDR3 is CASSQLAGTDTQYF. CDR3 nucleotide sequence: TGTGCCAGCAGCCAACTAGCGGGCACAGATACGCAGTATTTT. Complete variable domain (other parts from reference TRBV7-2 and TRBJ2-3): GAGVSQSPSNKVTEKGKDVELRCDPISGHTALYWYRQSLGQGLEFLIYFQGNSAPDKSGLPSDRFSAERTGGSVSTLTIQRTQQEDSAVYLCASSQLAGTDTQYFGPGTRLTVL.

This clonotype was counted a few times. A much bigger clone sits one base away, suggesting this may be a read error. The chain links TRBV12-3 or TRBV12-4 to TRBJ1-1, with D tentatively TRBD1 (6 bases). The CDR3 runs 14 residues. Trimming left V 2 bases short and J 6 bases short, with 13 bases between. The CDR3 loop is CASSLQGMSAEAFF. DNA for the CDR3: TGTGCCAGCAGTTTACAGGGGATGTCGGCTGAAGCTTTCTTT.

There are a few counts of this clonotype. The V call is TRBV6-2 or TRBV6-3, the J call TRBJ2-1; maybe TRBD2 (6 bases). CDR3 length: 15 residues. The germline CDR1 and CDR2 sequences are MNHEY and SVGEGT. V was shortened by 6 bases and J by 3 bases, with 15 bases between the two germline ends. CDR3 in amino acids: CASSPGAGRYNEQFF. CDR3 sequence (DNA): TGTGCCAGCAGCCCCGGGGCGGGACGCTACAATGAGCAGTTCTTC.

A note on this clonotype: A read error is possible here, since a much larger clone lies one base away. This chain connects TRBV6-2 or TRBV6-3 to TRBJ2-1, with D maybe TRBD1 (5 bases). The CDR3 runs to 15 residues. Germline V lookup: CDR1 MNHEY, CDR2 SVGEGT. CDR3 residues: CASGYRFVPYNEQFF. The CDR3 coding sequence is TGTGCCAGCGGTTACAGGTTTGTTCCCTACAATGAGCAGTTCTTC.

As for this clonotype: A far bigger clonotype differs at one base, so this is likely a read error. CDR3 coding DNA: TGTACCAGCTCAGCCACAGTGAACCAAGAGACCCAGTACTTC. This codes for CTSSATVNQETQYF. The chain links TRBV18 to TRBJ2-1, with D hard to call. The assigned J gene may be wrong: the sequence end matches TRBJ2-5 better. The germline V gene encodes CDR1 KGHSH and CDR2 LQKENI. The CDR3 totals 14 residues.

In this sample, this clonotype turned up many times. This chain links TRBV12-3 or TRBV12-4 with TRBJ2-2, with D unresolved. The CDR3 loop spans 14 amino acids. V was pared by 6 bases and J by 7 bases, with 15 bases between. The CDR3 protein is CASSLFRVGGELFF. The DNA for the CDR3 is TGTGCCAGCAGCCTTTTTAGGGTGGGCGGGGAGCTGTTTTTT.

This clonotype was counted at least ten times. The genes are TRBV7-2 and TRBJ2-5; 13 bases are shared with TRBD2. V gave up 4 bases and J gave up 5 bases; unmatched junction bases: 10. The CDR3 contains 17 residues. Germline lookup yields CDR1 SGHTA and CDR2 FQGNSA. CDR3 loop: CASSSGLAGATGETQYF. For the CDR3, the DNA is TGTGCCAGCAGCTCAGGACTAGCGGGAGCCACGGGGGAGACCCAGTACTTC. Looking up the rest from reference TRBV7-2 and TRBJ2-5 gives the full variable domain: GAGVSQSPSNKVTEKGKDVELRCDPISGHTALYWYRQSLGQGLEFLIYFQGNSAPDKSGLPSDRFSAERTGGSVSTLTIQRTQQEDSAVYLCASSSGLAGATGETQYFGPGTRLLVL.

The chain recombines TRBV15 with TRBJ2-7; 7 bases line up with TRBD1. Germline values: CDR1 LNHNV, CDR2 YYDKDF (reference sequence). The CDR3 contains 16 residues. Losses at the gene ends were 0 bases for V and 0 bases for J; bases not matched to a gene: 5. The CDR3 DNA is TGTGCCACCAGCAGAGATACGGCAGGGGGCTCCTACGAGCAGTACTTC. This codes for CATSRDTAGGSYEQYF. Drawing the rest from reference TRBV15 and TRBJ2-7, the complete variable domain is DAMVIQNPRYQVTQFGKPVTLSCSQTLNHNVMYWYQQKSSQAPKLLFHYYDKDFNNEADTPDNFQSRRPNTSFCFLDIRSPGLGDTAMYLCATSRDTAGGSYEQYFGPGTRLTVT.

This clonotype was observed many times. The chain carries TRBV3-2 and TRBJ1-1. TRBV3-2 is labeled a pseudogene. This CDR3 comprises 13 residues. CDR3 DNA sequence: TGTGCCAGCAGTAAGAATTTGAACACTGAAGCTTTCTTT. This sequence encodes CASSKNLNTEAFF.

This clonotype was detected ten times or more. One end of the junction varies from germline; a read error may be responsible. The rearrangement links TRBV4-1 to TRBJ2-1, with 7 bases that match TRBD2. Germline lookup yields CDR1 MGHRA and CDR2 YSYEKL. The CDR3 extends over 16 amino acids. CDR3 residues: CASSQDPGSGHNEQFF. The CDR3 region has the DNA TGTGCCAGCAGCCAAGATCCGGGTAGCGGGCACAATGAGCAGTTCTTC.

In its sample, this clonotype was seen many times. The chain carries TRBV6-5 and TRBJ2-2; 8 bases line up with TRBD2. This CDR3 spans 17 amino acids. Trimming removed 4 bases from V and 2 bases from J; junction bases left unmatched: 9. The germline V gene encodes CDR1 MNHEY and CDR2 SVGAGI. CDR3 protein: CASSSEPSGPNTGELFF. The CDR3 nucleotides are TGTGCCAGCAGTTCCGAACCTAGCGGGCCCAACACCGGGGAGCTGTTTTTT.

This clonotype was observed a few times. The rearrangement links TRBV6-2 or TRBV6-3 to TRBJ2-3; D not certain. CDR3 size: 16 residues. Germline CDR1 is MNHEY and CDR2 is SVGEGT. V was shortened by 5 bases and J by 1 base, with 16 bases between the two germline ends. CDR3 in amino acids: CASSHGSALGTDTQYF. For the CDR3, the DNA is TGTGCCAGCAGTCATGGCTCGGCCTTGGGCACAGATACGCAGTATTTT.

The CDR3 is CASSGTAEAFF. Here the CDR3 DNA reads TGTGCCAGCAGCGGGACAGCTGAAGCTTTCTTT. The rearrangement uses TRBV9 and TRBJ1-1, with a weak D call TRBD1 (6 bases). There are 11 residues in the CDR3. The germline V gene has CDR1 SGDLS and CDR2 YYNGEE. V lost 3 bases and J 6 bases, leaving 6 bases between the germline ends. Complete variable domain (other parts from reference TRBV9 and TRBJ1-1): DSGVTQTPKHLITATGQRVTLRCSPRSGDLSVYWYQQSLDQGLQFLIQYYNGEERAKGNILERFSAQQFPDLHSELNLSSLELGDSALYFCASSGTAEAFFGQGTRLTVV.

This clonotype was detected a few times. V is TRBV5-6 and J is TRBJ1-2, with D possibly TRBD1 on 5 matching bases. V was cut by 4 bases and J by 0 bases, with 13 bases left in between. Germline V gene data show CDR1 as SGHDT and CDR2 as YYEEEE. This CDR3 has 15 amino acids. In DNA, the CDR3 is TGTGCCAGCAGCCTAGGGCAGGGTACTAACTATGGCTACACCTTC. This translates into CASSLGQGTNYGYTF.

This clonotype was counted only a few times. The rearrangement joins TRBV9 to TRBJ1-6; no reliable D call. The germline V gene has CDR1 SGDLS and CDR2 YYNGEE. V dropped 7 bases and J dropped 5 bases, with 10 bases sitting between them. The CDR3 spans 13 residues. CDR3 loop: CASATEHNSPLHF. The CDR3 bases are TGTGCCAGCGCCACCGAACATAATTCACCCCTCCACTTT.

The chain has TRBV3-1 and TRBJ2-7, with a tentative D call TRBD2 (5 bases). With 0 bases removed from V and 7 bases from J, the gap between germline ends came to 13 bases. Germline CDR1 is LGHDT and CDR2 is YNNKEL (reference sequence). This CDR3 is 14 amino acids long. Here the CDR3 reads CASSQDSRPGEQYF. In DNA form, the CDR3 reads TGTGCCAGCAGCCAAGATTCTAGACCGGGGGAGCAGTACTTC.

The chain uses TRBV6-1 and TRBJ1-5; perhaps TRBD1 as D (5 bases). This CDR3 is 17 amino acids long. Germline V gene lookup returns CDR1 MNHNS and CDR2 SASEGT. Trimming removed 8 bases from V and 0 bases from J, with 20 bases in between. The CDR3 DNA reads as TGTGCCAGCCCTCCGAAGACAGACGTTTATAGCAATCAGCCCCAGCATTTT. Translated: CASPPKTDVYSNQPQHF.

This clonotype was counted ten times or more. The V gene is TRBV6-1, the J gene TRBJ2-1; D remains ambiguous. Trimming pared 3 bases from V and 3 bases from J, leaving 9 bases between. CDR3 size: 14 residues. Per germline, CDR1 MNHNS and CDR2 SASEGT. This chain's CDR3 is CASSDGGIYNEQFF. CDR3 bases: TGTGCCAGCAGTGACGGCGGAATCTACAATGAGCAGTTCTTC.

This clonotype was seen at least ten times. The chain joins TRBV28 to TRBJ1-6, with D possibly being TRBD1 (5 bases). The CDR3 extends over 15 amino acids. Looked up from germline, CDR1 is MDHEN and CDR2 is SYDVKM. The germline V and J ends were trimmed by 4 bases and 2 bases, with 9 bases remaining between them. CDR3 sequence (DNA): TGTGCCAGCAGTTCCGGACAAGCCTATAATTCACCCCTCCACTTT. Residues: CASSSGQAYNSPLHF.

This chain links TRBV4-1 with TRBJ2-1; 7 bases are a match to TRBD1. This CDR3 has 15 amino acids. Trimming cost V 4 bases and J 6 bases; bases outside gene matches: 9. Per the germline V gene, CDR1 is MGHRA and CDR2 is YSYEKL. As DNA, the CDR3 is TGCGCCAGCAGCCCTGGGACAGAGGAGCTCAATGAGCAGTTCTTC. It specifies CASSPGTEELNEQFF.

This clonotype was detected only a few times. The chain is built from TRBV6-2 or TRBV6-3 and TRBJ2-1; D gene uncertain. This CDR3 has 13 residues. Germline CDR1 MNHEY, CDR2 SVGEGT. Trimming pared 6 bases from V and 9 bases from J, leaving 15 bases between. CDR3 amino acids: CASRLDRWGEQFF. Here the CDR3 DNA reads TGTGCCAGCAGGCTCGACCGATGGGGTGAGCAGTTCTTC.

This clonotype was recorded many times. V usage is TRBV20-1 and J usage is TRBJ2-5; possible D gene TRBD2, 5 bases. Trimming removed 1 base at V and 5 bases at J, with 11 bases between. This CDR3 has 13 amino acids. Germline values: CDR1 DFQATT, CDR2 SNEGSKA (reference sequence). CDR3 bases: TGCAGTGCTAGAGTATCTCCGGGGGAGACCCAGTACTTC. As protein: CSARVSPGETQYF.

This clonotype was seen repeatedly, ten times or more. V usage is TRBV27 and J usage is TRBJ1-6; the D gene is possibly TRBD1 (6 bases). Trimming took off 6 bases at V and 8 bases at J, with 14 bases between the two ends. Germline assignment: CDR1 MNHEY and CDR2 SMNVEV (reference sequence). The CDR3 spans 14 residues. The CDR3 nucleotides are TGTGCCAGCAGAATAGGGGGGGCCCATTCACCCCTCCACTTT. It specifies CASRIGGAHSPLHF.

Regarding this clonotype: A single base separates this from a much larger clone, so it may be a read error. The rearrangement links TRBV10-3 to TRBJ1-6, with 11 bases identical to TRBD1. The CDR3 sequence is 15 residues long. Germline lookup yields CDR1 ENHRY and CDR2 SYGVKD. The junction had 11 bases not matched to a gene; V was cut back by 10 bases and J by 9 bases. The CDR3 DNA reads as TGTGCCAGCCGGGACAGGGGGGAGGGTAGTTCACCCCTCCACTTT. Translated: CASRDRGEGSSPLHF.

The J gene is TRBJ2-7, the V gene TRBV10-3; maybe TRBD2 (5 bases). CDR3 size: 15 residues. Germline-derived CDR1 and CDR2 are ENHRY and SYGVKD. V lost 0 bases and J 2 bases, leaving 11 bases between the germline ends. CDR3 nucleotides: TGTGCCATCAGTGAGTCGAGAGGGTTTCCCTACGAGCAGTACTTC. This sequence encodes CAISESRGFPYEQYF.

This clonotype appeared many times. The chain has TRBV20-1 and TRBJ2-7; D not certain. The CDR3 contains 15 residues. From germline, CDR1 is DFQATT and CDR2 SNEGSKA (reference sequence). V lost 0 bases and J lost 4, with 16 bases in between. In DNA, the CDR3 is TGCAGTGCTAGAGATCTCAGGACCTCAGGTTACGAGCAGTACTTC. It is translated as CSARDLRTSGYEQYF.